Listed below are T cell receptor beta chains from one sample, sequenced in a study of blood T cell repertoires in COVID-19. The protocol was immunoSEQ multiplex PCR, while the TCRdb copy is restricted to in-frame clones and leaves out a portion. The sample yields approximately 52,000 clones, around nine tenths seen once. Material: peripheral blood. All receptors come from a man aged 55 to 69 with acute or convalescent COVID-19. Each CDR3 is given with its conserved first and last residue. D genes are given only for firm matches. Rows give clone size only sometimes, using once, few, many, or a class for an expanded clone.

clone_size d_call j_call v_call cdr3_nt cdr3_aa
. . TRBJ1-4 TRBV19 TGTGCCAGTAGGGGCTGGGTAAAGGAAAAACTGTTTTTT CASRGWVKEKLFF
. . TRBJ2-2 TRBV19 TGTGCCAGTAGCGGACCCCGGGGCACCGGGGAGCTGTTTTTT CASSGPRGTGELFF
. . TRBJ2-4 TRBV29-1 TGCAGCGTTGAGCGGGCGGGCCCTAGGGACATTCAGTACTTC CSVERAGPRDIQYF
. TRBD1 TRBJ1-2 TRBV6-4 TGTGCCAGCCGCCGGACAGGGCTCGAGGGCTATGGCTACACCTTC CASRRTGLEGYGYTF
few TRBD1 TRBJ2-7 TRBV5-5 TGTGCCAGCAGCCTGGACAGGGGGCAGGACGAGCAGTACTTC CASSLDRGQDEQYF
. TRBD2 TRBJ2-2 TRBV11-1 TGTGCCAGCAGCGAACTAGCGACGAACACCGGGGAGCTGTTTTTT CASSELATNTGELFF
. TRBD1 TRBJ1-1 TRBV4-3 TGCGCCAGCAGCCGCGTGGGACAGGGAGTCACTGAAGCTTTCTTT CASSRVGQGVTEAFF
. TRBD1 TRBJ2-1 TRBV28 TGTGCCAGCACCCAGACCCCAGGGGGCAATGAGCAGTTCTTC CASTQTPGGNEQFF
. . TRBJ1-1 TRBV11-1 TGTGCCAGCAGCTCGATTCGGGACACCTTGAACACTGAAGCTTTCTTT CASSSIRDTLNTEAFF
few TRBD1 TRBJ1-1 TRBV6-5 TGTGCCAGCAGATACGCTTGGACAGGGGAGGGTGAAGCTTTCTTT CASRYAWTGEGEAFF
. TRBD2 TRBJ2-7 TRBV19 TGTGCCAGTAGCACTAGCGGGGTAACCTACGAGCAGTACTTC CASSTSGVTYEQYF
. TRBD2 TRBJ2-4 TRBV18 TGTGCCAGCTCCACCACTTCCCCGGGGGGACTAGCCAAAAACATTCAGTACTTC CASSTTSPGGLAKNIQYF
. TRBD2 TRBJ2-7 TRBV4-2 TGTGCCAGCAGCCAAGATGGAGCGGGAGAGTTGTACGAGCAGTACTTC CASSQDGAGELYEQYF
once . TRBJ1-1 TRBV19 TGTGCCAGTAGTGGACAGCCCTCCTTCGGCACTGAAGCTTTCTTT CASSGQPSFGTEAFF
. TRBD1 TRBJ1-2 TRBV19 TGTGCCAGTAGTAGAGGACAGGGGACTTATGGCTACACCTTC CASSRGQGTYGYTF
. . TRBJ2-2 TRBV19 TGTGCCAGTAGTGGGCAGGATCGGACCGGGGAGCTGTTTTTT CASSGQDRTGELFF
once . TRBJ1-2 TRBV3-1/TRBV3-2 TGTGCCAGCAGCCAAGTCCAAGCCTATGGCTACACCTTC CASSQVQAYGYTF
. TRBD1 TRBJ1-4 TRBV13 TGTGCCAGCAGCCAGGGACAGGGAGATGAAAAACTGTTTTTT CASSQGQGDEKLFF
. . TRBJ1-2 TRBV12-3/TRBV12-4 TGTGCCAGCACCAGGGGTAACTATGGCTACACCTTC CASTRGNYGYTF
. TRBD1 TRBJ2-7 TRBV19 TGTGCCAGTAGTATAGTCCACCCGGGACAGGGCCCCTACGAGCAGTACTTC CASSIVHPGQGPYEQYF
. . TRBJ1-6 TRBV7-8 TGTGCCAGCAGCTTCGTGGCGGCACAGGGAATGTCACCCCTCCACTTT CASSFVAAQGMSPLHF
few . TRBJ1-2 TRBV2 TGTGCCAGCGGGTTGGTGGGGGCGTACTCTGGGACCTTC CASGLVGAYSGTF
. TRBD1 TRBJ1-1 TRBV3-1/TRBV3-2 TGTGCCAGCAGATCAACAGGGGGCAGGGGAGGCACTGAAGCTTTCTTT CASRSTGGRGGTEAFF
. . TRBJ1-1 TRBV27 TGTGCCAGCAGTTTAGGCAGGGGTGGGGAGGCTTTCTTT CASSLGRGGEAFF
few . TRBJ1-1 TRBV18 TGTGCCAGCTCACCAAACAGCCTCGGAGGGATCGCTGAAGCTTTCTTT CASSPNSLGGIAEAFF
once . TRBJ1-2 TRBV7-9 TGTGCCAGCAGCTTAGGGGCAGGGAATGGCTACACCTTC CASSLGAGNGYTF
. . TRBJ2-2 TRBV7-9 TGTGCCAGCAGCCCCACAGGGATTTACACCGGGGAGCTGTTTTTT CASSPTGIYTGELFF
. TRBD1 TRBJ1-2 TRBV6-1 TGTGCCAGCAGTGAAGAGGCTATTCGCGTGTTTGGACAGGGAAGAGGCTACACCTTC CASSEEAIRVFGQGRGYTF
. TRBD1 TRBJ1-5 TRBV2 TGTGCCAGCAGTACCGGGACAGAGAGCAATCAGCCCCAGCATTTT CASSTGTESNQPQHF
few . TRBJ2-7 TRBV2 TGTGCCAGCAGTGCATTGACAAGCCCCTACGAGCAGTACTTC CASSALTSPYEQYF
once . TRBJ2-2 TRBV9 TGTGCCAGCAGCGTAGGTCGGGTAGGGGACACTTCGAACACCGGGGAGCTGTTTTTT CASSVGRVGDTSNTGELFF
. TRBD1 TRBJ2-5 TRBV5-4 TGTGCCAGCAGTTACGTAACAGGGGGAGAGACCCAGTACTTC CASSYVTGGETQYF
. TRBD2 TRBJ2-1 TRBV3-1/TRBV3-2 TGTGCCAGCAGCCACATTCCAGCGGGAGAGCAGTTCTTC CASSHIPAGEQFF
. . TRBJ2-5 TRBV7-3 TGTGCCAGCAGCTTAGGCCCCGCCCAAGAGACCCAGTACTTC CASSLGPAQETQYF
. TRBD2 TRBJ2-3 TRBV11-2 TGTGCCAGCAGCATGACTAGCGGGATGTTAGATACGCAGTATTTT CASSMTSGMLDTQYF
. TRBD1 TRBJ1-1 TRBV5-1 TGCGCCAGCAGCTGGGACAGTTCGTACACTGAAGCTTTCTTT CASSWDSSYTEAFF
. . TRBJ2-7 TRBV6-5 TGTGCCAGCAGGGGGGACTCCTCCTACGAGCAGTACTTC CASRGDSSYEQYF
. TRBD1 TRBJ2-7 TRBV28 TGTGCCAGCAGTTTGCCTGGACAGGGGGAGGCCTACGAGCAGTACTTC CASSLPGQGEAYEQYF
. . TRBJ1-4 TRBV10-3 TGTGCCAACTCGGAGGCAATCCATGAAAAACTGTTTTTT CANSEAIHEKLFF
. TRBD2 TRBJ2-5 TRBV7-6 TGTGCCAGCAGCCCGGGTAGTCATAGCGGGTTCCAAGAGACCCAGTACTTC CASSPGSHSGFQETQYF
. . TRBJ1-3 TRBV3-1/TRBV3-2 TGTGCCAGCAGCCAAGATCCTTCAAACACCATATATTTT CASSQDPSNTIYF
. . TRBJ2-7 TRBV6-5 TGTGCCAGCAGCCCAGGCGGGACCCTCCGCGAGCAGTACTTC CASSPGGTLREQYF
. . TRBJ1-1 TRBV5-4 TGTGCCAGCAGCCCCGGGTTCAGCCTGAACACTGAAGCTTTCTTT CASSPGFSLNTEAFF
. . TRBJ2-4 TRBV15 TGTGCCACCAGCAGAGGTACAGGGTATGGGCAAAGAGCGGCCAAAAACATTCAGTACTTC CATSRGTGYGQRAAKNIQYF